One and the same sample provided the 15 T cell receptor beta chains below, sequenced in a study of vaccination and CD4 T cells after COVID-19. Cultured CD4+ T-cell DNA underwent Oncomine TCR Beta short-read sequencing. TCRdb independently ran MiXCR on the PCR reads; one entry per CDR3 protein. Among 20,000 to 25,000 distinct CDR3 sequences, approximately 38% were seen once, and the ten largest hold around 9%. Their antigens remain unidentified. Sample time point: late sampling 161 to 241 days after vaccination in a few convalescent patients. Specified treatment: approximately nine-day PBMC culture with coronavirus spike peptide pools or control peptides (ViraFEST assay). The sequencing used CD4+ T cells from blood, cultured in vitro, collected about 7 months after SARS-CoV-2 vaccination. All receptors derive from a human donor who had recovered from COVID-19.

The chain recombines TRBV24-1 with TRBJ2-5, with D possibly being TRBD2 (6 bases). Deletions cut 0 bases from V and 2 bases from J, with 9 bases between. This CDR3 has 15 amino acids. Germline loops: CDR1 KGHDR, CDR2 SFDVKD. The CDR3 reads CATSDLSGDQETQYF. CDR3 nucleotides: TGTGCCACCAGTGATTTGTCGGGGGATCAAGAGACCCAGTACTTC.

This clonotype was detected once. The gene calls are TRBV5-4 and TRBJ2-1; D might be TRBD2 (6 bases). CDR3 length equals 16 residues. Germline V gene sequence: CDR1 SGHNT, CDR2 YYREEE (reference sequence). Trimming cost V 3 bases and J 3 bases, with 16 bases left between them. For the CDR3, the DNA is TGTGCCAGCAGCTGGGTCGTAGCGGACGTCTACAATGAGCAGTTCTTC. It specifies CASSWVVADVYNEQFF.

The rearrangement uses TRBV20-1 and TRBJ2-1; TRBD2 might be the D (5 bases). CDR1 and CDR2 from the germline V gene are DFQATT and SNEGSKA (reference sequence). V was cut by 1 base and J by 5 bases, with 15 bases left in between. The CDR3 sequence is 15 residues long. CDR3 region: CSARAPPDSNNEQFF. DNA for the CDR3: TGCAGTGCTAGAGCCCCCCCGGACTCTAACAATGAGCAGTTCTTC.

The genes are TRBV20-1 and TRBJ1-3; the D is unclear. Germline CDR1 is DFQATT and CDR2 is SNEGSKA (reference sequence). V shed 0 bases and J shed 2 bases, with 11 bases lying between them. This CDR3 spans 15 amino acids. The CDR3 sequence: CSARELGSPGNTIYF. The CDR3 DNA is TGCAGTGCTAGAGAGTTGGGCAGCCCTGGAAACACCATATATTTT.

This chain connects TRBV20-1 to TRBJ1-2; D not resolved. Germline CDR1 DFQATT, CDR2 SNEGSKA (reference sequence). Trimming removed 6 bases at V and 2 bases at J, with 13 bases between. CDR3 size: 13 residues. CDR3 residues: CSAPKTTNYGYTF. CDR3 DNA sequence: TGCAGTGCCCCGAAAACAACGAACTATGGCTACACCTTC.

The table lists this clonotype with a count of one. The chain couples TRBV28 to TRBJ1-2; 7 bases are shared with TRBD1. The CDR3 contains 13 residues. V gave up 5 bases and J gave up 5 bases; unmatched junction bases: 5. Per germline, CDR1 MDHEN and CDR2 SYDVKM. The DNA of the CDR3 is TGTGCCAGCAGTCTAGGGACAGTATATGGCTACACCTTC. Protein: CASSLGTVYGYTF.

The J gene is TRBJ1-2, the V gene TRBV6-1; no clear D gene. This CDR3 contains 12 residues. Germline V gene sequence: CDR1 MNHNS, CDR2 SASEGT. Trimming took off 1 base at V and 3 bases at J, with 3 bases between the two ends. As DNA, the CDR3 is TGTGCCAGCAGTGAAGGTTACTATGGCTACACCTTC. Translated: CASSEGYYGYTF.

The CDR3 bases are TGTGCCAGCAGCCTGACAGCGGGTCAGCCCCAGCATTTT. This gives the protein CASSLTAGQPQHF. V usage is TRBV7-2 and J usage is TRBJ1-5; tentatively, D is TRBD1 (5 bases). CDR1 is SGHTA, CDR2 FQGNSA, per germline. The CDR3 runs to 13 residues. Between the trimmed V and J ends, which lost 5 bases and 6 bases, there was a span of 11 bases.

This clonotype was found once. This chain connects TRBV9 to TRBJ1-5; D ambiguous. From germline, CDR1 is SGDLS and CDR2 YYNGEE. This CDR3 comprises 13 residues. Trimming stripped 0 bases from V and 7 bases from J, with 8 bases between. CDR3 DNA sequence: TGTGCCAGCAGCGTAGGGTTCCTGCAGCCCCAGCATTTT. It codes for CASSVGFLQPQHF.

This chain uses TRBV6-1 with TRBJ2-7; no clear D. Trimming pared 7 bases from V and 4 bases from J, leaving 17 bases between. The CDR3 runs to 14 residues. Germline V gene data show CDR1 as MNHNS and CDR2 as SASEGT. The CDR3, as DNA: TGTGCCAGCATGTTGGCAGACTTCGCTTACGAGCAGTACTTC. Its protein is CASMLADFAYEQYF.

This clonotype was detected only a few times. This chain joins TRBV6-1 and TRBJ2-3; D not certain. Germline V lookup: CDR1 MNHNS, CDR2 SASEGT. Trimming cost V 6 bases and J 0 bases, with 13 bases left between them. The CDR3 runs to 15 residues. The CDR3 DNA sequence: TGTGCCAGCAGACGTAGCACAAGTAGCACAGATACGCAGTATTTT. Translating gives CASRRSTSSTDTQYF.

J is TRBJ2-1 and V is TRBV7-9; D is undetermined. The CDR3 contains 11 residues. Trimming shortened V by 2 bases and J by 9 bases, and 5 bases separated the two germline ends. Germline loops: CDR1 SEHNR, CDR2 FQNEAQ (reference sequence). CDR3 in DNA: TGTGCCAGCAGCTTAATCGGTGAGCAGTTCTTC. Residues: CASSLIGEQFF.

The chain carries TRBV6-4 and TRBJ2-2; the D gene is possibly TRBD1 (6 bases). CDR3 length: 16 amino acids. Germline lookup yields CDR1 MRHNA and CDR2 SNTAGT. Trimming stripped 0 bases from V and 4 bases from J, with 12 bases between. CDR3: CASSDSVEGGTGELFF. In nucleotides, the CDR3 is TGTGCCAGCAGTGACTCTGTCGAAGGGGGCACCGGGGAGCTGTTTTTT.

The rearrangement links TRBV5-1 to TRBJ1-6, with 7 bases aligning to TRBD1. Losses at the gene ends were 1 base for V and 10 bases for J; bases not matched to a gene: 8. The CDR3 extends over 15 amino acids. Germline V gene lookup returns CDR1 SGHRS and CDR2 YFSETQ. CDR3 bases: TGCGCCAGCAGCTTGTCGCGTCCAGGGGGGTCACCCCTCCACTTT. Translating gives CASSLSRPGGSPLHF.

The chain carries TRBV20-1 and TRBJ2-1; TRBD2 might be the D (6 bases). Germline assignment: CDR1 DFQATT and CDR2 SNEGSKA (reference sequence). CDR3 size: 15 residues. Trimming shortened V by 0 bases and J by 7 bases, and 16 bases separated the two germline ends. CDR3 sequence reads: CSARDGRDMGNEQFF. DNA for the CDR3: TGCAGTGCTAGAGACGGGCGGGATATGGGTAATGAGCAGTTCTTC.